The source of this T cell receptor (beta chain) is a study of identical twins. General observations from the study: Cord blood beta clonotypes present at high abundance carried fewer insertions; no such pattern appeared in memory repertoires. Twin pairs had excess sharing that was weaker in beta out-of-frame sequences.

Healthy Caucasians, and only they, were the donors. The authors used template switching to add a universal primer site and gave cDNA unique molecular identifiers. TCRdb processed the 5' RACE reads anew with MiXCR; each CDR3 protein has one entry. Among about 530,000 distinct CDR3 sequences listed, about a fifth were seen once. The table lists this clonotype with a few counts. Its target is not known. The germline CDR1 and CDR2 sequences are DFQATT and SNEGSKA (reference sequence). V was clipped by 2 bases and J by 5 bases; unmatched bases: 4. The CDR3 consists of 14 residues. This sample was shared with a second study, whose subject was yellow fever vaccine responses in identical twins.

The receptor comes from a woman aged 18-29 years in good health. The gene calls are TRBV20-1 and TRBJ2-2; 8 nucleotides line up with TRBD2. Sample: CD4+ T cells sorted from blood. CDR3 region: CSARKAGATGELFF. CDR3 sequence (DNA): TGCAGTGCTAGAAAAGCGGGGGCTACCGGGGAGCTGTTTTTT.